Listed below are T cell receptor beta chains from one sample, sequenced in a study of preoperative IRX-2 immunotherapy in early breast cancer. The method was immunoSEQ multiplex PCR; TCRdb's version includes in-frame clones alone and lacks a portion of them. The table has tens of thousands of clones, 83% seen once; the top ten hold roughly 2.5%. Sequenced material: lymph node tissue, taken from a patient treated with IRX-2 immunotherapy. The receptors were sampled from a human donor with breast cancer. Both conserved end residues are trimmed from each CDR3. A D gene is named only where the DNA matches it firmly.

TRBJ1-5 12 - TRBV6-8 ASATGEINQPQH
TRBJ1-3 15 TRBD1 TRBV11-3 ASSIRTGGLLGNTIY
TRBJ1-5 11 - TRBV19 AIQKGRNQPQH
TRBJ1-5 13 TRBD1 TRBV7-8 ASSPKWTGDQPQH
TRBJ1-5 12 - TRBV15 ATSRGGEDQPQH
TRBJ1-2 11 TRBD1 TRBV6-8 ASGNGQGKGYT
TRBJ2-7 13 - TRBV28 ASSLISVMRYEQY
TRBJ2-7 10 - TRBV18 ASSPQGGEQY
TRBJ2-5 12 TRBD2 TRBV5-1 ASSLGGGEETQY
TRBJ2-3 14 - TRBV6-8 ASNKGGWGGTDTQY
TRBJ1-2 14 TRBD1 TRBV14 ASSQDRGTGVHGYT
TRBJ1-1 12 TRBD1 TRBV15 ATSRMKGTAEAF
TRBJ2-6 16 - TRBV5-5 ASSFGRVSTSGANVLT
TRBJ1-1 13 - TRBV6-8 ASPPGTSINTEAF
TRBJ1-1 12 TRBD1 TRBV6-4 ASSSGTGRGEAF
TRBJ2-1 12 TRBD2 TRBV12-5 ASRAGEGVNEQF
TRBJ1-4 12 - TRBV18 ASSPPTLNEKLF
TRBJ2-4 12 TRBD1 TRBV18 ASSPRQGRNIQY
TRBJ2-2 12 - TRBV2 ASRTGSATGELF
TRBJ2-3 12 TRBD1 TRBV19 ASTSTGGPDTQY
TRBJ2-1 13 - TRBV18 ASSPIRGGYNEQF
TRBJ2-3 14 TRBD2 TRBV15 ATAWGTSGAADTQY
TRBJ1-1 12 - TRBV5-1 ASSLALANTEAF
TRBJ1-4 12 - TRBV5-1 ASSLVGGNEKLF
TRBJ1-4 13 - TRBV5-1 ASSWRGATNEKLF
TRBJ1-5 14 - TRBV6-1 ASSEGPTGGGQPQH
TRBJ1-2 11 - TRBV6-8 ASSYGENYGYT
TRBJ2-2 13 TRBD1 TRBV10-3 ATNLGRGLEGELF
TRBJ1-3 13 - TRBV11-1 ASSLGGAQGVHIY
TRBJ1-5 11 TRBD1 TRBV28 AIGTGSSRPQH
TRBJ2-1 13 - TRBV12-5 ASGSGGSSYNEQF
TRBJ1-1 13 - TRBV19 ASSSPGGPVSGAF
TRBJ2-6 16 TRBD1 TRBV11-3 ASSLAWTGGSGANVLT
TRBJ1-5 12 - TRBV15 ATSRRGSNQPQH
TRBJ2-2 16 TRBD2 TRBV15 ATSRDRASGRNTGELF
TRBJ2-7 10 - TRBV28 ASSGFPYEQY
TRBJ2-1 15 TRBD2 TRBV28 ASSGEREATTYNEQF
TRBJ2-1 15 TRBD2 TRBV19 ASSIVGAGGYYNEQF
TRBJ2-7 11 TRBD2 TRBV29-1 SVVPSGVYEQY
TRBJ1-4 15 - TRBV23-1 ASRQDFNPATNEKLF
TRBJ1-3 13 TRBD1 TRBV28 ASSSGTGSGNTIY